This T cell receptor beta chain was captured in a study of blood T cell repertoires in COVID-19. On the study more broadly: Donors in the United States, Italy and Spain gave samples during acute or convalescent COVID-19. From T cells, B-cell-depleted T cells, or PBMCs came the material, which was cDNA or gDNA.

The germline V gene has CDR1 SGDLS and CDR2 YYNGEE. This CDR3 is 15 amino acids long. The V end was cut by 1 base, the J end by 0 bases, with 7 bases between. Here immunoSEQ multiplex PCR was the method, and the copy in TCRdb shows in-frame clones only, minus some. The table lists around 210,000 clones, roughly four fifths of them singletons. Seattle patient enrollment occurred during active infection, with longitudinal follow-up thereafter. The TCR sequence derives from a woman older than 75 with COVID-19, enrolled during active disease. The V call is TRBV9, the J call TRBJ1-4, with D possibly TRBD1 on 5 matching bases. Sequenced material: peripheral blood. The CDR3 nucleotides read TGTGCCAGCAGCGTACAGGGCACAACTAATGAAAAACTGTTTTTT. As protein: CASSVQGTTNEKLFF.